This T cell receptor (beta chain) was sequenced for a study of shared clonotypes between healthy human individuals. Looking at the study overall: Each donor's CD4 naive and CD4 memory cells filled three plates apiece, CD8 naive two, and CD8 memory one.

CDR1 KGHSH and CDR2 LQKENI come from the germline V gene. V lost 2 bases to trimming and J lost 0 bases, with 10 bases between them. The CDR3 length is 15 residues. Study-wide points: Clonotype sharing across a few donors was observed for 5% to 6.5% of naive CD4 clonotypes.

Points on this clone: No antigen is known for it.

Naive CD4+ cells were CD45RA-selected; the remaining cells were memory. Sequencing was performed with immunoSEQ multiplex PCR; in TCRdb, only in-frame clones are kept and a portion is missing. This table has some 1 million clones, roughly 75% appearing once. The chain uses TRBV18 and TRBJ1-2; D is unclear. The source is a man aged 18-30 years in good health. Material for sequencing was memory CD4+ T cells sorted from blood. Subset in this sample: CD45RA-negative fraction. This CDR3 reads CASSPGRVPNYGYTF. The CDR3 DNA reads as TGTGCCAGCTCACCAGGACGGGTACCTAACTATGGCTACACCTTC.